This T cell receptor (beta chain) derives from a study of glioma-infiltrating T cells. The study's findings and limits: Only very few CDR3 sequences appeared in both tissue and blood. Tissue-blood divergence was below expectation in non-neoplastic patients, above in gliomas.

This clonotype was observed a few times. As yet, its antigen is unknown. V lost 6 bases and J 0 bases, leaving 11 bases between the germline ends. CDR1 and CDR2 from the germline V gene are SQVTM and ANQGSEA. There are 13 residues in the CDR3. TCR alpha and beta CDR3 regions were amplified from RNA using iRepertoire nested multiplex PCR. One-step reverse transcription and amplification started from approximately 100-400 ng of tissue mRNA or PBMC total RNA. TCRdb reanalysed the multiplex PCR reads using MiXCR and keeps one entry per CDR3 protein. This repertoire shows around 4,800 distinct CDR3 sequences, approximately 34% found once; its top ten account for under 8%.

The sequenced sample consisted of glioma tissue, nonneoplastic brain tissue, or PBMCs (not recorded which). The clonotype was recovered from a human donor with low-grade glioma or glioblastoma, undergoing nonglioma brain surgery, or in good health (not recorded which). V usage is TRBV29-1 and J usage is TRBJ1-1; D call uncertain. The chain's CDR3 is CSVLAGLNTEAFF. The CDR3 nucleotides read TGCAGCGTCCTGGCCGGCCTGAACACTGAAGCTTTCTTT.